This T cell receptor beta chain comes out of a study of blood T cell repertoires in COVID-19. Across the study: Samples of COVID-19 (acute and convalescent) were obtained from the United States, Italy and Spain. Sources were T cells, B-cell-depleted T cells, or PBMCs; the material itself was cDNA or gDNA.

Sequencing was performed with immunoSEQ multiplex PCR; in TCRdb, only in-frame clones are kept and a portion is missing. This sample has 60,000 or so clones; 90% occur once, and the top ten carry roughly an eighth. Sequences were obtained from peripheral blood. The clonotype was recovered from a human donor with active COVID-19. The donor label of this sample is uncertain.

The CDR3: CAIGGTGDTGELFF. The CDR3 nucleotides are TGTGCCATCGGGGGGACAGGTGACACCGGGGAGCTGTTTTTT. The chain recombines TRBV10-3 with TRBJ2-2; 8 nucleotides agree with TRBD1. V trimming: 8 bases; J trimming: 3 bases; junction bases outside the gene matches: 5. The V gene's germline CDR1 is ENHRY and CDR2 SYGVKD. The CDR3 is 14 residues long.